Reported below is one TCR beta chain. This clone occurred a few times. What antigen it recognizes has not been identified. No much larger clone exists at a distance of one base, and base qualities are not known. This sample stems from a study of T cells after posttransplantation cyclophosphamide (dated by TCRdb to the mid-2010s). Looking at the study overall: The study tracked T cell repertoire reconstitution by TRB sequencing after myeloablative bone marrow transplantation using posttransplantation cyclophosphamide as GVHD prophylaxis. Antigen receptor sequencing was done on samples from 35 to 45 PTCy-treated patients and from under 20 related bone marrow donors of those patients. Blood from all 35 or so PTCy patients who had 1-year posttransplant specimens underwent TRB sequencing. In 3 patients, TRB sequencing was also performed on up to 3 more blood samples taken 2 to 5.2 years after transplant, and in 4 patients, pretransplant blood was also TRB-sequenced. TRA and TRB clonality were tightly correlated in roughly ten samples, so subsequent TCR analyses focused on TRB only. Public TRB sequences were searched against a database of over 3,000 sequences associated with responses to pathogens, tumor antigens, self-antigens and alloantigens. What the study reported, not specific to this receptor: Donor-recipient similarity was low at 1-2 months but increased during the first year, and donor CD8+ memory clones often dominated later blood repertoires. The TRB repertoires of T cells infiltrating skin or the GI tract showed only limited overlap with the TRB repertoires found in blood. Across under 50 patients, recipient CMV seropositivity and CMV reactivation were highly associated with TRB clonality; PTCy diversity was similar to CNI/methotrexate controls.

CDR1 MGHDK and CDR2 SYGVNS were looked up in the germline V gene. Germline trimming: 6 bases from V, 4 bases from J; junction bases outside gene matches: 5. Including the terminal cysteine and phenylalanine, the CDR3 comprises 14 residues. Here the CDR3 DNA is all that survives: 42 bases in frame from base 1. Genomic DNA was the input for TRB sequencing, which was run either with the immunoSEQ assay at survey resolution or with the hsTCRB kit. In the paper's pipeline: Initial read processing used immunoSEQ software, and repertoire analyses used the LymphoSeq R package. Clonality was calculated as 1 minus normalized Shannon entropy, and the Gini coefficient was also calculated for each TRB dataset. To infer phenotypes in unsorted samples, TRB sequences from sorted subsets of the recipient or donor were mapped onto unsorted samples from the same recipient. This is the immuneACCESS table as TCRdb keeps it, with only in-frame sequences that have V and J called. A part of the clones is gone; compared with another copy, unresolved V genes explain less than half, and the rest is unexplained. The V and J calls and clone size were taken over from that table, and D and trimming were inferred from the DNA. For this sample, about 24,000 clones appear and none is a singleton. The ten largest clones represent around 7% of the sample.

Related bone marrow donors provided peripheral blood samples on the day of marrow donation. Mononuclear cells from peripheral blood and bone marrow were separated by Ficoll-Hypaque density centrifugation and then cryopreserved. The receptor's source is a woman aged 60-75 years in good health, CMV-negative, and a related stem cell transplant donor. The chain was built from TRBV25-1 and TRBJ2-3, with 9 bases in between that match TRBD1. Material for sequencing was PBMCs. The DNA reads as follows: TGTGCCAGCAGCAAGAGACAGGGGGCAGATACGCAGTATTTT. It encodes CASSKRQGADTQYF.